A selection of T cell receptor beta chains follows, all from one sample in a study of T-cell reconstitution after alpha-beta-depleted transplantation in children. From the PCR reads, TCRdb called clonotypes with MiXCR, one entry per CDR3 protein. This sample has approximately 350,000 distinct CDR3 sequences, with about 17% found just once. Sequenced material: PBMCs, mostly from graft donor cells, taken 360 days after TCRalphabeta/CD19-depleted stem cell transplant. The receptors were sampled from a male patient aged 2 to 9 who had a stem cell transplant for acute lymphoblastic leukemia, so the T cells may come from the graft donor. CDR3s include the opening cysteine and the closing phenylalanine or tryptophan. Expanded clones get a size class; other rows say once, few or many, or leave the size out.

j_gene	abundance	v_gene	CDR3aa
TRBJ2-1	few	TRBV30	CAWSVLTSGSYNEQFF
TRBJ2-7	.	TRBV29-1	CSVAERQGGGYEQYF
TRBJ2-1	few	TRBV6-5	CASSPPLKNGEQFF
TRBJ1-5	.	TRBV7-2	CASSLTQGNQPQHF
TRBJ1-3	.	TRBV5-5	CASSFEDLISGNTIYF
TRBJ1-2	.	TRBV7-8	CASSLGTFDYGYTF
TRBJ2-2	few	TRBV28	CASLRRLLDTGELFF
TRBJ1-1	.	TRBV6-5	CASSYGLGREAFF
TRBJ2-3	.	TRBV7-2	CASSLRANRPLNTQYF
TRBJ2-1	few	TRBV28	CASSLGRTLYSYNEQFF
TRBJ2-1	few	TRBV28	CASRSGTRHNEQFF
TRBJ2-2	.	TRBV5-1	CASSLGTGGAGELFF
TRBJ1-1	.	TRBV18	CASSPATGTEAFF
TRBJ2-2	few	TRBV2	CASSDTGIGELFF
TRBJ2-7	few	TRBV7-9	CASRDGAGGYEQYF